This T cell receptor (beta chain) was profiled in a study of Tregs in tolerant kidney transplant recipients. Whole-study results and caveats: Biological reproducibility was not directly addressed in this study. The small number of patients limits these findings pending further validation.

Profiling relied on immunoSEQ multiplex PCR, and the TCRdb table lists in-frame clones only, not all of them. The table lists about 69,000 clones, roughly nine tenths of them singletons, with more than 0.35% in the top ten. In this sample, this clone turned up a few times. Antigen unknown. One end of the junction fails to match germline, which may point to a read error. CD4+CD25+CD127- Tregs, CD4+CD25- non-Tregs, CD4 and CD8 cells were sorted. The CDR3 consists of 14 residues. The germline V gene has CDR1 SGHTA and CDR2 FQGTGA. Here the sequenced sample was CD4+ T cells from blood, taken before the transplant. The sequence was collected from a human donor who received a combined kidney and bone marrow transplant. The gene calls are TRBV7-3 and TRBJ2-7, with TRBD1 matching 12 bases. The CDR3 coding sequence is TGTGCCAGCAGCTTAGCGGCGGGGACAGGGGGCACTGAGTTC. It specifies CASSLAAGTGGTEF.